Shown below are 17 T cell receptor beta chains from a single sample sequenced in a study of shared clonotypes between healthy human individuals (dated by TCRdb to 2020 to 2022). Library prep was done by the immunoSEQ multiplex PCR assay. Entries here come from immuneACCESS through TCRdb and include only in-frame sequences with V and J called. Some clones fail to appear in such tables; in the studies checked, an unresolved V gene covers under half of the shortfall, and the cause of the remainder is unknown. This sample is represented by about 2.4 million clones; 90% to 95% of them were singletons. The ten largest clones add up to around 0.15% of the sample. The sample was naive CD4+ T cells sorted from blood. The cell subset or site label, as the study defines it: CD45RA+ positively selected. All receptors derive from a man aged 18 to 29 in good health.

This clone was detected once. The rearrangement uses TRBV9 and TRBJ2-7; D is possibly TRBD1 (5 bases). V was cut by 3 bases and J by 3 bases, with 13 bases left in between. The CDR3 loop spans 14 amino acids. CDR1 and CDR2 from the germline V gene are SGDLS and YYNGEE. The CDR3, as DNA: TGTGCCAGCAGCGAGGGGATCTGGGACTACGAGCAGTACTTC. This gives the protein CASSEGIWDYEQYF.

The CDR3 reads CASSFQGESTGELFF. CDR3 nucleotide sequence: TGTGCCAGCAGCTTTCAAGGGGAGAGCACCGGGGAGCTGTTTTTT. The rearrangement uses TRBV7-9 and TRBJ2-2; possibly TRBD1 or TRBD2 for D (5 bases each). V dropped 3 bases and J dropped 4 bases, with 12 bases sitting between them. Germline V CDR1 and CDR2: SEHNR, FQNEAQ (reference sequence). CDR3 length: 15 amino acids.

The V gene is TRBV5-4, the J gene TRBJ2-1; D might be TRBD2 (6 bases). The CDR3 sequence is 16 residues long. The V gene lost 4 bases and the J gene lost 5 bases, with 19 bases spanning the gap. Germline loops: CDR1 SGHNT, CDR2 YYREEE (reference sequence). The DNA for the CDR3 is TGTGCCAGCAGCCACCTCGGGGGTAGCGACCACAATGAGCAGTTCTTC. This sequence encodes CASSHLGGSDHNEQFF.

CDR3 nucleotides: TGTGCCAGCAGTGAAGCCTCTCTCGTCCGTGGGAACACTGAAGCTTTCTTT. Translation gives CASSEASLVRGNTEAFF. The chain is built from TRBV6-1 and TRBJ1-1; D uncertain. This CDR3 region has 17 residues. Deletions cut 0 bases from V and 1 base from J, with 15 bases between. Germline CDR1 is MNHNS and CDR2 is SASEGT.

This clone appeared once. V gene TRBV5-5 combines with J gene TRBJ1-6, with D tentatively TRBD1 (6 bases). The CDR3 is 17 amino acids. From germline, CDR1 is SGHKS and CDR2 YYEKEE (reference sequence). V dropped 2 bases and J dropped 7 bases, with 19 bases sitting between them. The CDR3 bases are TGTGCCAGCAGCTTAGTCCTTACAGGGACGGTAAATTCACCCCTCCACTTT. It translates to CASSLVLTGTVNSPLHF.

As regards this clone: The sample holds other DNA sequences that translate to the same CDR3. This chain links TRBV10-1 with TRBJ2-5; D remains ambiguous. V gave up 2 bases and J gave up 2 bases, with 9 bases separating them. The CDR3 contains 14 residues. CDR1 is WNHNN and CDR2 is SYGVQD in the germline V gene (reference sequence). This CDR3 reads CASSESSAQETQYF. The CDR3 region has the DNA TGCGCCAGCAGTGAGAGCTCAGCACAAGAGACCCAGTACTTC.

This chain connects TRBV4-1 to TRBJ2-5, with D hard to call. The V and J ends lost 5 bases and 4 bases respectively, with 17 bases between them. Germline V lookup: CDR1 MGHRA, CDR2 YSYEKL. This CDR3 has 15 amino acids. CDR3 nucleotide sequence: TGCGCCAGCAGCTTGGTGACCTCATCGCCAGAGACCCAGTACTTC. This gives the protein CASSLVTSSPETQYF.

The chain joins TRBV2 to TRBJ1-4, with 7 bases aligning to TRBD1. CDR3 size: 16 residues. Germline-derived CDR1 and CDR2 are SNHLY and FYNNEI. V shed 1 base, J shed 7 bases, and the junction held 9 bases outside the gene matches. In nucleotides, the CDR3 is TGTGCCAGCAGTGAAGAGGGGGCGGGGGTTGGTGAAAAACTGTTTTTT. This gives the protein CASSEEGAGVGEKLFF.

The chain is built from TRBV6-5 and TRBJ2-7, with TRBD2 matching 7 bases. Germline CDR1 MNHEY, CDR2 SVGAGI. The junction had 9 bases not matched to a gene; V was cut back by 7 bases and J by 0 bases. The CDR3 consists of 15 residues. The DNA of the CDR3 is TGTGCCAGCACCAAAGCTAGCGGACTCTCCTACGAGCAGTACTTC. This sequence encodes CASTKASGLSYEQYF.

This sequence joins TRBV13 and TRBJ1-2; D perhaps matches TRBD1 (5 bases). CDR3 length equals 14 residues. Trimming took 3 bases from V and 8 from J, leaving 16 bases between them. Looked up from germline, CDR1 is PRHDT and CDR2 is FYEKMQ (reference sequence). The CDR3 is CASSFGVGVEGYTF. CDR3 sequence (DNA): TGTGCCAGCAGCTTTGGAGTAGGGGTGGAGGGCTACACCTTC.

Details on this clone: In the same sample, other DNA sequences code for this CDR3. The J gene is TRBJ2-7, the V gene TRBV18; 7 bases match TRBD1. The CDR3 has 15 amino acids. Trimming cost V 0 bases and J 3 bases; bases outside gene matches: 5. From germline, CDR1 is KGHSH and CDR2 LQKENI. Here the CDR3 reads CASSPPAGGVYEQYF. The CDR3 coding sequence is TGTGCCAGCTCACCACCGGCAGGGGGAGTCTACGAGCAGTACTTC.

About this clone: The sample carries other DNA sequences with the same CDR3. This sequence joins TRBV6-5 and TRBJ2-3; 10 bases map to TRBD2. Trimming at V came to 0 bases and at J to 4 bases, leaving 1 base not matched to a gene. The CDR3 sequence is 15 residues long. Looked up from germline, CDR1 is MNHEY and CDR2 is SVGAGI. In nucleotides, the CDR3 is TGTGCCAGCAGTTACTCAGCGGGAGGGCCAGATACGCAGTATTTT. This codes for CASSYSAGGPDTQYF.

This CDR3 is CASSPDRGQSYEQYF. The CDR3 bases are TGCGCCAGCAGCCCGGACAGGGGACAATCCTACGAGCAGTACTTC. The V call is TRBV5-1, the J call TRBJ2-7, with 9 bases fitting TRBD1. CDR3 length: 15 residues. V trimming: 4 bases; J trimming: 1 base; junction bases outside the gene matches: 6. The germline V gene has CDR1 SGHRS and CDR2 YFSETQ.

The CDR3 is CATSRGGQGGPQHF. DNA for the CDR3: TGTGCCACCAGCAGAGGCGGCCAGGGCGGGCCCCAGCATTTT. V is TRBV15 and J is TRBJ1-5, with a weak D call TRBD1 (5 bases). Germline V lookup: CDR1 LNHNV, CDR2 YYDKDF (reference sequence). This CDR3 spans 14 amino acids. The V end lost 1 base, the J end lost 9 bases, and 13 bases lay between the germline ends.

V gene TRBV27 combines with J gene TRBJ1-1; D ambiguous. Trimming removed 2 bases at V and 1 base at J, with 8 bases between. The CDR3 length is 14 residues. Germline V gene sequence: CDR1 MNHEY, CDR2 SMNVEV (reference sequence). CDR3: CASSLPEKNTEAFF. The CDR3, as DNA: TGTGCCAGCAGTTTACCCGAGAAGAACACTGAAGCTTTCTTT.

About this clone: Other DNA variants within this sample encode the same CDR3. This rearrangement joins TRBV5-4 to TRBJ1-3, with 8 bases that match TRBD1. V was pared by 4 bases and J by 4 bases, with 4 bases of the junction left unmatched. Germline V gene lookup returns CDR1 SGHNT and CDR2 YYREEE (reference sequence). This CDR3 has 14 amino acids. This CDR3 reads CASSTTGGGNTIYF. In DNA, the CDR3 is TGTGCCAGCAGCACCACAGGGGGAGGAAACACCATATATTTT.

CDR3 residues: CASSSDRHYEQYF. Here the CDR3 DNA reads TGCGCCAGCAGCTCAGACAGACACTACGAGCAGTACTTC. The chain employs TRBV5-1 and TRBJ2-5, with D maybe TRBD1 (5 bases). The end of the DNA aligns better with TRBJ2-7, so the J call may be wrong. Per germline, CDR1 SGHRS and CDR2 YFSETQ. This CDR3 spans 13 amino acids.